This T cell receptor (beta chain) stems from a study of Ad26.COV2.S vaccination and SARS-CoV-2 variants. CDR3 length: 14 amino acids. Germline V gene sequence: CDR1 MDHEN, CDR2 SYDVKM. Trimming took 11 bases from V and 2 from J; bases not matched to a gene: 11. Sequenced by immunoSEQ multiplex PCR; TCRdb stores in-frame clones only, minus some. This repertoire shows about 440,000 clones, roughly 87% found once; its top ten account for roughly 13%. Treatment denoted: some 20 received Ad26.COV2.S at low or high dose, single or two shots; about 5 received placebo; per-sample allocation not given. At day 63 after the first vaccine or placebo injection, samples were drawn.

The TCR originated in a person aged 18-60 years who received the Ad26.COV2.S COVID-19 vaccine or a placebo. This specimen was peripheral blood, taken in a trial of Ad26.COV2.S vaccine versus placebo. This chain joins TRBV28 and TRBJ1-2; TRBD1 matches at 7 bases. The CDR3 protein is CAGDPTGKNYGYTF. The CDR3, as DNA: TGTGCCGGGGACCCGACAGGGAAAAACTATGGCTACACCTTC.